These 9 T cell receptor beta chains were all obtained from the same sample, sequenced in a study of T cell responses to AZD1222 COVID-19 vaccine. Some clones are missing from TCRdb's copy, which holds only in-frame ones; the method was immunoSEQ multiplex PCR. Of 110,000 to 150,000 clones in the sample, around 93% are singletons; the top ten hold roughly 9%. The sample was peripheral blood, taken on day 0 of AZD1222 vaccination. These receptors originate from an adult in good health.

CDR3 in amino acids: CASSWGGLSNSPLHF. The CDR3 DNA reads as TGTGCCAGCAGCTGGGGGGGACTGAGCAATTCACCCCTCCACTTT. The gene calls are TRBV7-8 and TRBJ1-6, with D maybe TRBD1 (5 bases). Trimming took 4 bases from V and 7 from J, leaving 14 bases between them. Germline-derived CDR1 and CDR2 are SGHVS and FQNEAQ. The length of the CDR3 is 15 residues.

In DNA form, the CDR3 reads TGTGCCAGCACCTTACAGGGACCCCCCACTGAAGCTTTCTTT. It translates to CASTLQGPPTEAFF. The chain recombines TRBV2 with TRBJ1-1; tentative D call: TRBD1 (6 bases). Trimming stripped 7 bases from V and 4 bases from J, with 16 bases between. The germline CDR1 and CDR2 sequences are SNHLY and FYNNEI. The length of the CDR3 is 14 residues.

This chain joins TRBV19 and TRBJ1-5, with D maybe TRBD1 (5 bases). The V and J ends lost 7 bases and 0 bases respectively, with 16 bases between them. Germline V gene lookup returns CDR1 LNHDA and CDR2 SQIVND (reference sequence). This CDR3 is built from 16 residues. In DNA form, the CDR3 reads TGTGCCAGTACCCCGAGTGGGGGGAATAGCAATCAGCCCCAGCATTTT. Encoded protein: CASTPSGGNSNQPQHF.

The chain links TRBV3-1 (or the pseudogene TRBV3-2) to TRBJ1-5; maybe TRBD1 (6 bases). Germline-derived CDR1 and CDR2 are LGHDT and YNNKEL (reference sequence). The CDR3 has 14 residues. Trimming removed 1 base at V and 7 bases at J, with 11 bases between. The CDR3 sequence is CASSQGQGRQPQHF. The CDR3 DNA reads as TGTGCCAGCAGCCAAGGCCAGGGGAGACAGCCCCAGCATTTT.

The chain employs TRBV7-2 and TRBJ1-4, with TRBD1 as a possible D gene (5 bases). CDR3 length equals 15 residues. The germline CDR1 and CDR2 sequences are SGHTA and FQGNSA. V shed 5 bases and J shed 7 bases, with 17 bases lying between them. CDR3 sequence: CASSPQSGGGEKLFF. The CDR3 DNA follows: TGTGCCAGCAGCCCTCAGTCCGGGGGGGGTGAAAAACTGTTTTTT.

The chain uses TRBV6-5 and TRBJ1-1, with D hard to call. V gave up 0 bases and J gave up 1 base, with 9 bases separating them. This CDR3 spans 15 amino acids. Germline V gene lookup returns CDR1 MNHEY and CDR2 SVGAGI. The CDR3 DNA is TGTGCCAGCAGTTACTCCCCATACAGGAACACTGAAGCTTTCTTT. This translates into CASSYSPYRNTEAFF.

The chain carries TRBV4-3 and TRBJ1-6; tentatively, D is TRBD1 (6 bases). This CDR3 contains 16 residues. Per the germline V gene, CDR1 is LGHNA and CDR2 is YSLEER. Deletions cut 0 bases from V and 0 bases from J, with 6 bases between. The CDR3 reads CASSQEDSSYNSPLHF. The CDR3 region has the DNA TGCGCCAGCAGCCAAGAGGACAGCTCCTATAATTCACCCCTCCACTTT.

The chain carries TRBV15 and TRBJ1-1, with unresolved D. This CDR3 contains 13 residues. Germline lookup yields CDR1 LNHNV and CDR2 YYDKDF (reference sequence). Trimming removed 5 bases at V and 3 bases at J, with 10 bases between. This CDR3 is CATSYRTDTEAFF. DNA of the CDR3: TGTGCCACCAGCTACCGGACGGACACTGAAGCTTTCTTT.

V is TRBV4-1 and J is TRBJ2-2; D assignment may be TRBD1 or TRBD2 (5 bases each). Germline CDR1 is MGHRA and CDR2 is YSYEKL. V was clipped by 1 base and J by 5 bases, with 14 bases between them. The CDR3 has 16 amino acids. The CDR3 spells CASSQAWGRRTGELFF. CDR3 nucleotides: TGCGCCAGCAGCCAAGCGTGGGGGAGACGAACCGGGGAGCTGTTTTTT.